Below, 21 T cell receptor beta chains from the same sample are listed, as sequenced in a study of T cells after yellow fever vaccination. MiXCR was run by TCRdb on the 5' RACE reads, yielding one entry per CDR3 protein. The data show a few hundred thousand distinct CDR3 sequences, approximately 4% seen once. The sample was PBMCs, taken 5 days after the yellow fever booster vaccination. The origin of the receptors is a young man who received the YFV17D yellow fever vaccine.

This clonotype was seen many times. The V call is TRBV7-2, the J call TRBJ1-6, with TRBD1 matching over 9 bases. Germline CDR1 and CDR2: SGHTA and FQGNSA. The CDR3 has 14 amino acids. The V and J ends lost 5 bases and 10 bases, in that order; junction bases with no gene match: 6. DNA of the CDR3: TGTGCCAGCAGCATAGACAGGGGGTACTCACCCCTCCACTTT. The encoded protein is CASSIDRGYSPLHF. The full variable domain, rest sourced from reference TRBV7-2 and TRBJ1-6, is GAGVSQSPSNKVTEKGKDVELRCDPISGHTALYWYRQSLGQGLEFLIYFQGNSAPDKSGLPSDRFSAERTGGSVSTLTIQRTQQEDSAVYLCASSIDRGYSPLHFGNGTRLTVT.

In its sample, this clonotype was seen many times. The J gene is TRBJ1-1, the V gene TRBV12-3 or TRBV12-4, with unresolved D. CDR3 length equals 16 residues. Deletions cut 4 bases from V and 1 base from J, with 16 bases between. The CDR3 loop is CASSSRGRGPNTEAFF. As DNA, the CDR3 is TGTGCCAGCAGTTCTCGAGGGCGAGGGCCGAACACTGAAGCTTTCTTT.

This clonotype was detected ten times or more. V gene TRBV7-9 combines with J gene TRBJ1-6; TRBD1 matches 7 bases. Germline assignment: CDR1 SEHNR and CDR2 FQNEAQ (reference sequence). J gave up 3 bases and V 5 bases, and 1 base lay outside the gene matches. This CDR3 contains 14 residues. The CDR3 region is CASSGDSYNSPLHF. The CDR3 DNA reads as TGTGCCAGCAGCGGGGACAGCTATAATTCACCCCTCCACTTT.

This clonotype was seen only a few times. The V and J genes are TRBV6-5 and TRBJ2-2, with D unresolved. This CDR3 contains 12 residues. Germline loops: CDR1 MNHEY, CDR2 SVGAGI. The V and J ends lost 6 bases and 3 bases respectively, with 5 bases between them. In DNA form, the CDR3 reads TGTGCCAGCAGGAAGGACACCGGGGAGCTGTTTTTT. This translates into CASRKDTGELFF.

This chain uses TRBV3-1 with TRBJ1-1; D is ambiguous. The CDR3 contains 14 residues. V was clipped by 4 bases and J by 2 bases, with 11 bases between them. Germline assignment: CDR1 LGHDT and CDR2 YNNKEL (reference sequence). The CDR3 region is CASSPSEANTEAFF. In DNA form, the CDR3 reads TGTGCCAGCAGCCCGAGTGAGGCTAACACTGAAGCTTTCTTT.

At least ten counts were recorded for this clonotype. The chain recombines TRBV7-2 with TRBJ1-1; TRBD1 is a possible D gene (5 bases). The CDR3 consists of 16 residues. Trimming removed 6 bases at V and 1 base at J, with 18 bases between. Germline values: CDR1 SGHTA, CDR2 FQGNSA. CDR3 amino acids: CASSGARGGTNTEAFF. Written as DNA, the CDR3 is TGTGCCAGCAGTGGGGCCCGGGGGGGAACGAACACTGAAGCTTTCTTT.

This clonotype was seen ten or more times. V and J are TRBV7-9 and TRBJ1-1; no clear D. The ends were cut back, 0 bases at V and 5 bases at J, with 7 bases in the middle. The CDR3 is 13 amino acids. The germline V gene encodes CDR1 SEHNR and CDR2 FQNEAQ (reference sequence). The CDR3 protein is CASSLAGRTEAFF. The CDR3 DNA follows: TGTGCCAGCAGCTTAGCAGGGAGGACTGAAGCTTTCTTT.

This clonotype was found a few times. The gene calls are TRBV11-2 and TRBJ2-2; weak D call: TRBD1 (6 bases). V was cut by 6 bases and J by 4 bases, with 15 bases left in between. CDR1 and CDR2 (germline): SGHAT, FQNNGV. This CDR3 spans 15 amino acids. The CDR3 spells CASRWGPRSTGELFF. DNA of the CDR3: TGTGCCAGCAGGTGGGGGCCCCGAAGCACCGGGGAGCTGTTTTTT.

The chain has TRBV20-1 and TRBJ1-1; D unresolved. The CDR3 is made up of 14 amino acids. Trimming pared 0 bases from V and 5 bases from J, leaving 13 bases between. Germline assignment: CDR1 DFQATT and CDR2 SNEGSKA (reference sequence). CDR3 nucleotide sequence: TGCAGTGCTAGAGATCAGGCGGATCGGACTGAAGCTTTCTTT. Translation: CSARDQADRTEAFF.

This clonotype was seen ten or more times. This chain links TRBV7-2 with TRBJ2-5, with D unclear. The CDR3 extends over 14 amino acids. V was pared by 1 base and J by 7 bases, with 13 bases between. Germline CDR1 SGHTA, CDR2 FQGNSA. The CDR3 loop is CASSLEVPTGTQYF. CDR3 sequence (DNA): TGTGCCAGCAGCTTAGAGGTACCTACGGGGACCCAGTACTTC.

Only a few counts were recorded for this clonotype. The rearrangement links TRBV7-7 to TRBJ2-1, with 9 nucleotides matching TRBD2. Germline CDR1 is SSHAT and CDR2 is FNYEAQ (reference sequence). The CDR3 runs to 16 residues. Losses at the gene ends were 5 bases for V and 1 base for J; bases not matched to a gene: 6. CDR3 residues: CASSLRLAESYNEQFF. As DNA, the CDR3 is TGTGCCAGCAGCCTTCGACTAGCGGAGTCCTACAATGAGCAGTTCTTC.

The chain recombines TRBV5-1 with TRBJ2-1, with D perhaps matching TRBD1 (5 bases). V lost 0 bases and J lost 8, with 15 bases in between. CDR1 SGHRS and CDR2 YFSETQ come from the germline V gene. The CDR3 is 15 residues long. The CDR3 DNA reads TGCGCCAGCAGCTTGGGCCTTGTCAGGGTCGATGAGCAGTTCTTC. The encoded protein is CASSLGLVRVDEQFF.

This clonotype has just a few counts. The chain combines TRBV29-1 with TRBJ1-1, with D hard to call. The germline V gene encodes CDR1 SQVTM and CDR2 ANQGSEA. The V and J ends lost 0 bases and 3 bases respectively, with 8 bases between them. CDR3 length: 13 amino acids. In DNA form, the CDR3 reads TGCAGCGTTGAAGACGGGGTATACACTGAAGCTTTCTTT. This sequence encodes CSVEDGVYTEAFF.

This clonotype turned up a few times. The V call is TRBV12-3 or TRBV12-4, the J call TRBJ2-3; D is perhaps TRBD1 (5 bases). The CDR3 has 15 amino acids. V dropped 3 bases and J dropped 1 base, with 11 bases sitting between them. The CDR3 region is CASSFAWGRTDTQYF. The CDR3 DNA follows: TGTGCCAGCAGTTTTGCGTGGGGCCGCACAGATACGCAGTATTTT.

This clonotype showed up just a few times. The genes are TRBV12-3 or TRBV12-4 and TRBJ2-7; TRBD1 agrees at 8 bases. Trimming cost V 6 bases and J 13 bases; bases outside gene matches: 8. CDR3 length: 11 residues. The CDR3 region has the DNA TGTGCCAGCAGCAAAGACAGGGGCGAATACTTC. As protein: CASSKDRGEYF.

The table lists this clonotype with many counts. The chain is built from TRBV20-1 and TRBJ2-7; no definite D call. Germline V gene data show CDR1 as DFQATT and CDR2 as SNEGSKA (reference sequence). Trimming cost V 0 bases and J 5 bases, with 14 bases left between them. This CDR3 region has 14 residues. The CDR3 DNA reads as TGCAGTGCTAGAGATGCCGGGTCCCAAAACGAGCAGTACGTC. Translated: CSARDAGSQNEQYV.

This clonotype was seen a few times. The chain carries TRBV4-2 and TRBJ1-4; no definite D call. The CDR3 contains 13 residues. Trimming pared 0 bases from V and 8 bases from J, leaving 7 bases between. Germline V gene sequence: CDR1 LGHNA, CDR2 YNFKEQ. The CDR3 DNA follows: TGTGCCAGCAGCCAAGAACTGGTGGAAAAACTGTTTTTT. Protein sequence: CASSQELVEKLFF.

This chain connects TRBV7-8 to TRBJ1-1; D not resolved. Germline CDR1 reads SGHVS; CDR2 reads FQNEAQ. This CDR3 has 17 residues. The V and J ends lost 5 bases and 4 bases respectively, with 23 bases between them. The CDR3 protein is CASSTRPPGSGPTEAFF. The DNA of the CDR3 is TGTGCCAGCAGCACCAGGCCCCCGGGTTCGGGTCCCACTGAAGCTTTCTTT. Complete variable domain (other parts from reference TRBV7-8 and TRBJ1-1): GAGVSQSPRYKVAKRGQDVALRCDPISGHVSLFWYQQALGQGPEFLTYFQNEAQLDKSGLPSDRFFAERPEGSVSTLKIQRTQQEDSAVYLCASSTRPPGSGPTEAFFGQGTRLTVV.

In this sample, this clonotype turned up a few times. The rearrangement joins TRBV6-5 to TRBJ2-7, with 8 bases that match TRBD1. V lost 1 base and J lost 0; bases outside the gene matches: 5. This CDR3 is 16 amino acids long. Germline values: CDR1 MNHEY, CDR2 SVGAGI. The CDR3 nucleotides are TGTGCCAGCAGTTACTTCACGGGACAGGACTCCTACGAGCAGTACTTC. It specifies CASSYFTGQDSYEQYF.

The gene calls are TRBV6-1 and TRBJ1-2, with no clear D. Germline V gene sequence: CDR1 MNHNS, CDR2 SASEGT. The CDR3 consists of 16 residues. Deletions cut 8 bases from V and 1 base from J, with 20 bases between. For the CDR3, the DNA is TGTGCCAGCTGCCGCCACGGCCGGAATCGTAACTATGGCTACACCTTC. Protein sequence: CASCRHGRNRNYGYTF.

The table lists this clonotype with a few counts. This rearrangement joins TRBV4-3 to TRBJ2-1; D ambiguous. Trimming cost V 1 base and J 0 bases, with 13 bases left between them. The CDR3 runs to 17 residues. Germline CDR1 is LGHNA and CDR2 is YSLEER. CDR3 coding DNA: TGCGCCAGCAGCCAAGGGTCAGCAGTTCTCTCCTACAATGAGCAGTTCTTC. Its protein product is CASSQGSAVLSYNEQFF.